Listed here is a single TCR beta chain. Its cognate antigen has yet to be identified. No much larger clone exists at a distance of one base, and base qualities are not known. Whole blood was collected in K2EDTA tubes by collaborating institutions according to the institutions' own protocols. For TCRbeta analysis, collaborators shipped samples in one of three forms: frozen whole blood, isolated PBMCs, or DNA extracted from either of those sample types. The immunoSEQ Assay, a bias-controlled multiplex PCR, was used to amplify TCRbeta CDR3 regions from genomic DNA. The study's processing was this. Within the assay, amplification of reference gene primers was used to estimate how many nucleated cells each sample contained. To quantify the absolute abundance of each unique TCRbeta CDR3 rearrangement, sequence reads were collapsed and filtered. Productive Simpson clonality was computed per sample as the square root of Simpson's diversity index over productive rearrangements. TCRdb holds this immuneACCESS table with in-frame rearrangements only. Some clones are missing; in checked studies, unresolved V genes explain under half, and the rest has no known cause. The D gene and trimming were derived from the DNA, and the V and J assignments and clone size from that table. Here the sample has about 480,000 clones; around 89% occur a single time. Over 4% of the sample is in the top ten clones.

This specimen comes from a study of blood T cell repertoires in COVID-19 (dated by TCRdb to 2019 to 2021). At the level of the whole study: Collaborator samples came from the United States, Italy and Spain and covered acute and convalescent phases of COVID-19. Samples were obtained from the ongoing ImmuneRACE study (first 160 participants) and from over 1,000 subjects provided by 6 global collaborators. Subjects who had been exposed to COVID-19, were actively infected with it, or had recovered from it provided the deeply sampled blood TCRbeta repertoires that made up the dataset. The repertoires were released in a freely available public database meant as a resource for research on the immune response to SARS-CoV-2. The sample metadata nearly always contained a de-identified subject ID, COVID-19 status, age in years and sex. The prospective study material was composed of cDNA or gDNA derived from T cells, B-cell-depleted T cells, or PBMCs. HLA class I and class II types, where available, came from metadata supplied by the sample provider rather than from assay-based typing.

Germline trimming amounts to 4 bases on V and 5 bases on J, with 6 as the count of junction bases outside the gene matches. Based on the germline V gene, the CDR1 and CDR2 sequences are MGHRA and YSYEKL. The CDR3 contains 14 residues, cysteine and phenylalanine counted. The sequence is cut down to CDR3 DNA, 42 bases in frame from base 1. The investigation overall reported the following: The amount of clinical and demographic metadata varied by source and participant and was provided uncurated.

The sequence is built from TRBV4-1 and TRBJ1-1; 8 bases in the middle match TRBD1. The sequence was collected from a woman aged 25-40 years with acute or convalescent COVID-19. Sequences were obtained from peripheral blood. The CDR3 reads as follows: CASSRDRGGTEAFF. The DNA reads TGCGCCAGCAGCCGAGACAGGGGTGGGACTGAAGCTTTCTTT.